A selection of T cell receptor beta chains follows, all from one sample in a study of long-term antiretroviral therapy in people with HIV. Here immunoSEQ multiplex PCR was the method, and the copy in TCRdb shows in-frame clones only, minus some. The sample contains some 20,000 clones, around nine tenths of which appear only once. The sequences come from unsorted PBMCs, collected 0.5 years after starting antiretroviral therapy. The receptor source for this set is a man aged 35 to 55 with HIV. CDR3s include the opening cysteine and the closing phenylalanine or tryptophan. D genes are given only for firm matches. The size field is filled for only some rows; it gives once, few, many or a size class.

>TRBJ2-3|-|TRBV18|-
CASSPRSVADTQYF
TGTGCCAGCTCACCACGATCCGTCGCAGATACGCAGTATTTT
>TRBJ2-7|-|TRBV6-5|once
CASSYSGRPGHEQYF
TGTGCCAGCAGTTACTCGGGTCGACCGGGCCACGAGCAGTACTTC
>TRBJ2-7|TRBD2|TRBV9|-
CASSVESGGTYEQYF
TGTGCCAGCAGCGTAGAAAGCGGGGGAACCTACGAGCAGTACTTC
>TRBJ2-1|TRBD2|TRBV27|-
CASSPGTTYNEQFF
TGTGCCAGCAGTCCCGGGACTACTTACAATGAGCAGTTCTTC
>TRBJ2-7|TRBD2|TRBV30|-
CAWSDLGGREGF
TGTGCCTGGAGTGACCTGGGGGGGAGGGAAGGCTTC
>TRBJ2-2|TRBD2|TRBV18|-
CASSPVGGTNTGELFF
TGTGCCAGCTCACCTGTGGGAGGGACGAACACCGGGGAGCTGTTTTTT
>TRBJ1-2|TRBD1|TRBV5-1|-
CASSDQGAVDYGYTF
TGCGCCAGCAGCGATCAGGGGGCAGTTGACTATGGCTACACCTTC
>TRBJ2-7|TRBD1|TRBV11-2|-
CASSHRDRVYEQYF
TGTGCCAGCAGCCACCGGGACAGGGTCTACGAGCAGTACTTC
>TRBJ1-5|-|TRBV28|-
CASSLPSQGGLSQHF
TGTGCCAGCAGCCTCCCCTCCCAGGGAGGTCTGTCCCAGCATTTT
>TRBJ2-5|TRBD2|TRBV11-2|-
CASTSPGGGTQYF
TGTGCCAGCACCTCCCCGGGGGGTGGGACCCAGTACTTC
>TRBJ1-5|-|TRBV28|few
CASSWGEGAQHF
TGTGCCAGCAGTTGGGGGGAAGGGGCCCAGCATTTT
>TRBJ1-2|-|TRBV5-4|-
CASSLGQGSDGYTF
TGTGCCAGCAGCTTGGGCCAGGGGTCTGATGGCTACACCTTC
>TRBJ2-1|-|TRBV2|-
CASSEGQYNEQFF
TGTGCCAGCAGTGAAGGACAGTACAATGAGCAGTTCTTC
>TRBJ1-2|-|TRBV29-1|-
CSVGGGPDDFDTF
TGCAGCGTTGGAGGCGGACCCGATGATTTCGACACCTTC
>TRBJ2-1|-|TRBV28|-
CASSLSNGPDEQFF
TGTGCCAGCAGTTTATCTAATGGGCCTGATGAGCAGTTCTTC
>TRBJ2-7|-|TRBV27|once
CASSHDFLGYEQYF
TGTGCCAGCAGCCACGATTTTTTGGGTTACGAGCAGTACTTC
>TRBJ2-1|-|TRBV10-1|-
CASSATMGNEQFF
TGCGCCAGCAGTGCAACTATGGGGAATGAGCAGTTCTTC
>TRBJ2-3|TRBD2|TRBV6-1|-
CASSEAVSGVSTDTQYF
TGTGCCAGCAGTGAAGCTGTGAGCGGGGTTAGCACAGATACGCAGTATTTT
>TRBJ1-5|-|TRBV5-6|-
CASSILASNQPQHF
TGTGCCAGCAGCATACTAGCTAGCAATCAGCCCCAGCATTTT
>TRBJ1-1|TRBD1|TRBV10-3|-
CAISERGTGEVEAFF
TGTGCCATCAGTGAGAGGGGGACAGGGGAGGTTGAAGCTTTCTTT
>TRBJ2-7|-|TRBV6-1|-
CASSGEVRRGYEQYF
TGTGCCAGCAGTGGGGAGGTCCGGCGGGGCTACGAGCAGTACTTC
>TRBJ1-1|TRBD1|TRBV2|-
CASSGGGAGNTEAFF
TGTGCCAGCAGTGGAGGGGGCGCGGGGAACACTGAAGCTTTCTTT
>TRBJ1-2|-|TRBV7-6|once
CASSLAPGASNYGYTF
TGTGCCAGCAGCCTCGCCCCTGGGGCCTCAAACTATGGCTACACCTTC
>TRBJ2-1|TRBD1|TRBV5-1|-
CASSGTGEDYNEQFF
TGCGCCAGCAGCGGGACAGGAGAGGACTACAATGAGCAGTTCTTC
>TRBJ2-7|TRBD1|TRBV7-2|-
CASTKPGQGSYEQYF
TGTGCCAGCACCAAACCGGGACAGGGCTCCTACGAGCAGTACTTC
>TRBJ2-3|-|TRBV18|-
CASSPPARGSTDTQYF
TGTGCCAGCTCACCACCCGCCAGGGGTAGCACAGATACGCAGTATTTT
>TRBJ1-5|TRBD1|TRBV19|-
CASSKGTGLQPQHF
TGTGCCAGTAGCAAGGGGACAGGTCTTCAGCCCCAGCATTTT
>TRBJ2-2|TRBD1|TRBV6-5|once
CASSYPRGQGTGELFF
TGTGCCAGCAGTTACCCAAGGGGGCAGGGCACCGGGGAGCTGTTTTTT
>TRBJ2-3|-|TRBV7-9|-
CASSPSRTIFDTQYF
TGTGCCAGCAGCCCCAGTCGGACTATCTTTGATACGCAGTATTTT
>TRBJ2-1|TRBD2|TRBV7-9|-
CASSLAGGNNEQFF
TGTGCCAGCAGCTTAGCGGGAGGGAACAATGAGCAGTTCTTC
>TRBJ2-3|TRBD2|TRBV10-3|-
CAISESIAGGLSDTQYF
TGTGCCATCAGTGAGTCGATAGCGGGGGGCCTTTCGGATACGCAGTATTTT
>TRBJ2-1|-|TRBV29-1|once
CSGADGGSYNEQFF
TGCAGCGGGGCGGACGGGGGCTCCTACAATGAGCAGTTCTTC
>TRBJ1-2|-|TRBV9|-
CASSALKERYGYTF
TGTGCCAGCAGCGCCCTAAAGGAGCGCTATGGCTACACCTTC
>TRBJ2-1|TRBD1|TRBV7-9|-
CASSPPPPRDRGLGEQFF
TGTGCCAGCAGCCCCCCACCCCCCAGGGACAGGGGATTGGGTGAGCAGTTCTTC
>TRBJ2-7|-|TRBV7-9|-
CASSLAGRYEQYF
TGTGCCAGCAGCTTAGCGGGCCGCTACGAGCAGTACTTC
>TRBJ2-7|-|TRBV7-9|-
CASSLVSLGAQYEQYF
TGTGCCAGCAGCTTAGTATCGCTTGGAGCTCAGTACGAGCAGTACTTC
>TRBJ1-5|-|TRBV15|-
CATSTAHRATNQPQHF
TGTGCCACCAGCACGGCTCACAGGGCAACTAATCAGCCCCAGCATTTT
>TRBJ1-1|TRBD1|TRBV7-9|-
CASSGQGVLSGGEAFF
TGTGCCAGCAGCGGACAGGGGGTCCTCTCGGGAGGTGAAGCTTTCTTT
>TRBJ2-3|-|TRBV28|-
CASTVGGTSTDTQYF
TGTGCCAGCACTGTTGGCGGGACTAGCACAGATACGCAGTATTTT
>TRBJ2-1|TRBD2|TRBV7-3|-
CASSLHPSGGANEQFF
TGTGCCAGCAGTCTTCACCCTAGCGGGGGGGCCAATGAGCAGTTCTTC
>TRBJ2-5|-|TRBV6-1|-
CASSGQYQETQYF
TGTGCCAGCAGTGGACAGTACCAAGAGACCCAGTACTTC
>TRBJ2-7|-|TRBV9|once
CASSVAGETYEQYF
TGTGCCAGCAGCGTAGCCGGGGAGACCTACGAGCAGTACTTC
>TRBJ1-2|TRBD1|TRBV6-6|-
CASSSNRGHYDGYTF
TGTGCCAGCAGTTCAAACAGGGGGCATTATGATGGCTACACCTTC
>TRBJ1-4|TRBD1|TRBV6-5|-
CASKVNRGDEKLFF
TGTGCCAGCAAAGTTAACAGGGGGGATGAAAAACTGTTTTTT
>TRBJ2-2|-|TRBV18|-
CASSPLFSVVSTGELFF
TGTGCCAGCTCACCACTGTTCAGCGTTGTCTCCACCGGGGAGCTGTTTTTT
>TRBJ2-7|-|TRBV5-6|-
CASSSLYEQYF
TGTGCCAGCAGCTCCCTTTACGAGCAGTACTTC
>TRBJ1-5|-|TRBV6-1|once
CASSEALDKVNQPQHF
TGTGCCAGCAGTGAAGCATTGGACAAAGTAAATCAGCCCCAGCATTTT
>TRBJ1-1|-|TRBV7-9|-
CASSLGLGGGSFF
TGTGCCAGCAGCTTAGGTCTAGGGGGGGGAAGCTTCTTT
>TRBJ1-3|-|TRBV27|-
CASSVFGGLSSGNTIYF
TGTGCCAGCAGTGTGTTCGGGGGACTGAGCTCTGGAAACACCATATATTTT
>TRBJ2-7|TRBD1|TRBV19|once
CASTEGQGLSYEQYF
TGTGCCAGTACCGAAGGACAGGGTTTGTCCTACGAGCAGTACTTC
>TRBJ2-1|TRBD2|TRBV11-1|few
CASSLGTRIPNEQFF
TGTGCCAGCAGCTTAGGGACTAGGATCCCCAATGAGCAGTTCTTC
>TRBJ1-2|-|TRBV18|-
CASSPRVREHGYTF
TGTGCCAGCTCACCACGGGTCAGGGAGCATGGCTACACCTTC
>TRBJ2-2|TRBD2|TRBV5-4|once
CASSTGLAGGHGELFF
TGTGCCAGCAGCACCGGACTAGCGGGGGGTCACGGGGAGCTGTTTTTT
>TRBJ2-7|-|TRBV7-6|-
CASSLARGLSHSYEQYF
TGTGCCAGCAGCTTAGCCCGCGGACTTTCACACTCCTACGAGCAGTACTTC
>TRBJ2-7|-|TRBV27|-
CARNQTGQPISYEQYF
TGTGCCAGGAACCAAACGGGACAACCAATCTCCTACGAGCAGTACTTC
>TRBJ1-2|-|TRBV4-1|-
CASSQDTQLAGFNYGYTF
TGCGCCAGCAGCCAAGATACGCAGCTGGCAGGATTTAACTATGGCTACACCTTC
>TRBJ2-1|TRBD2|TRBV7-9|-
CASSRWTSENNEQFF
TGTGCCAGCAGCCGCTGGACTAGCGAGAACAATGAGCAGTTCTTC
>TRBJ2-7|-|TRBV13|-
CASSLEVDNSYEQYF
TGTGCCAGCAGCTTAGAGGTGGACAACTCCTACGAGCAGTACTTC